These 15 T cell receptor beta chains were all obtained from the same sample, sequenced in a study of T-cell memory formation after mild COVID-19. MiXCR, applied by TCRdb to the 5' RACE reads, yields one record per CDR3 protein. This sample has about 130,000 distinct CDR3 sequences, with over 15% found just once. Sequencing was carried out using PBMCs or a T cell subset sorted from them (not recorded which). The receptors were gathered from a man between 18 and 35 years old who had mild COVID-19 (a few samples of this study predate the infection). Cell type and time point are not known.

CDR3 in amino acids: CASRGTGAQGYTF. The DNA for the CDR3 is TGTGCCAGCAGGGGGACAGGGGCGCAGGGCTACACCTTC. The V gene is TRBV7-2, the J gene TRBJ1-2, with 10 bases aligning to TRBD1. The J segment lost 8 bases and the V segment lost 6 bases, leaving 6 bases of the junction unmatched. Germline loops: CDR1 SGHTA, CDR2 FQGNSA. The CDR3 has 13 amino acids.

This clonotype was seen only a few times. The rearrangement uses TRBV5-6 and TRBJ2-7; D is ambiguous. Deletions cut 4 bases from V and 1 base from J, with 15 bases between. This CDR3 has 15 amino acids. Germline V lookup: CDR1 SGHDT, CDR2 YYEEEE. CDR3 in amino acids: CASSRLGYGSYEQYV. The CDR3 bases are TGTGCCAGCAGCCGGTTAGGTTACGGGTCCTACGAGCAGTACGTC.

This clonotype was detected a few times. CDR3 coding DNA: TGTGCCAGCAGCCAACGTGGAGCTGCTGAAAAACTGTTTTTT. This translates into CASSQRGAAEKLFF. This chain joins TRBV7-2 and TRBJ1-4; D is ambiguous. V gave up 5 bases and J gave up 7 bases, with 14 bases separating them. The CDR3 runs to 14 residues. Germline V gives CDR1 SGHTA, CDR2 FQGNSA.

The V call is TRBV5-1, the J call TRBJ2-5; D might be TRBD1 or TRBD2, each matching 5 bases. V lost 2 bases and J lost 3, with 14 bases in between. CDR1 SGHRS and CDR2 YFSETQ come from the germline V gene. The CDR3 spans 15 residues. In DNA, the CDR3 is TGCGCCAGCAGCTTCCGGGACCCGAAAGAAGAGACCCAGTACTTC. Protein: CASSFRDPKEETQYF.

The chain combines TRBV10-3 with TRBJ2-3; D assignment may be TRBD1 or TRBD2 (5 bases each). Germline-derived CDR1 and CDR2 are ENHRY and SYGVKD. The CDR3 is 11 amino acids. The V gene lost 10 bases and the J gene lost 6 bases, with 11 bases spanning the gap. The chain's CDR3 is CASGGSDTQYF. CDR3 coding DNA: TGTGCCAGTGGGGGATCGGATACGCAGTATTTT.

This chain links TRBV27 with TRBJ2-7; D possibly corresponds to TRBD1 (6 bases). Germline V gene sequence: CDR1 MNHEY, CDR2 SMNVEV (reference sequence). This CDR3 is built from 12 residues. Between the trimmed V and J ends, which lost 8 bases and 8 bases, there was a span of 16 bases. CDR3 in amino acids: CASASNGGKQYF. The CDR3, as DNA: TGTGCCAGCGCATCGAATGGGGGCAAGCAGTACTTC.

The chain has TRBV5-1 and TRBJ2-3; 11 nucleotides line up with TRBD2. Germline CDR1 and CDR2: SGHRS and YFSETQ. The V segment lost 0 bases and the J segment 10 bases; nucleotides outside the gene matches: 7. The CDR3 contains 15 residues. The CDR3 loop is CASSLASSGGHAQYF. DNA of the CDR3: TGCGCCAGCAGCTTGGCGTCTAGCGGGGGGCACGCGCAGTATTTT.

This clonotype occurred once. This chain links TRBV24-1 with TRBJ2-7, with a tentative D call TRBD1 (5 bases). Looked up from germline, CDR1 is KGHDR and CDR2 is SFDVKD. V was clipped by 1 base and J by 2 bases, with 8 bases between them. CDR3 size: 14 residues. The CDR3 region has the DNA TGTGCCACCAGTGATTTTCGACAGCCCTACGAGCAGTACGTC. Translating gives CATSDFRQPYEQYV.

V usage is TRBV5-1 and J usage is TRBJ2-5, with D uncertain. Per germline, CDR1 SGHRS and CDR2 YFSETQ. Trimming left V 0 bases short and J 5 bases short, with 5 bases between. CDR3 length equals 12 residues. The CDR3 coding sequence is TGCGCCAGCAGCTTGGCTCAGGAGACCCAGTACTTC. Translated: CASSLAQETQYF.

This clonotype has a handful of counts. The chain couples TRBV15 to TRBJ2-3, with D unresolved. Germline CDR1 LNHNV, CDR2 YYDKDF (reference sequence). Trimming shortened V by 3 bases and J by 4 bases, and 5 bases separated the two germline ends. The CDR3 consists of 12 residues. The CDR3 here is CATSSGPDTQYF. CDR3 bases: TGTGCCACCAGCAGTGGGCCAGATACGCAGTATTTT.

Many counts were recorded for this clonotype. The rearrangement links TRBV5-6 to TRBJ1-2; 7 bases match TRBD1. The germline CDR1 and CDR2 sequences are SGHDT and YYEEEE. The CDR3 runs to 12 residues. V was pared by 5 bases and J by 5 bases, with 3 bases of the junction left unmatched. The CDR3 is CASSTGVYGYTF. In DNA, the CDR3 is TGTGCCAGCAGTACAGGGGTATATGGCTACACCTTC.

This clonotype was recorded many times. The V call is TRBV6-5, the J call TRBJ2-5; 12 nucleotides line up with TRBD2. Germline V gene data show CDR1 as MNHEY and CDR2 as SVGAGI. V lost 6 bases, J lost 1 base, and 6 bases stayed unmatched. This CDR3 comprises 16 residues. The CDR3 DNA sequence: TGTGCCAGCAGACGAACTAGCGGGGGGATCCAAGAGACCCAGTACTTC. Translation: CASRRTSGGIQETQYF.

This clonotype has more than one count but fewer than ten. The chain links TRBV28 to TRBJ1-1; D call uncertain. The CDR3 is 11 amino acids. Trimming stripped 1 base from V and 8 bases from J, with 5 bases between. Looked up from germline, CDR1 is MDHEN and CDR2 is SYDVKM. This chain's CDR3 is CASSLYGEAFF. DNA for the CDR3: TGTGCCAGCAGTTTATATGGGGAAGCTTTCTTT.

The chain combines TRBV7-2 with TRBJ1-5; no reliable D call. Germline V lookup: CDR1 SGHTA, CDR2 FQGNSA. Trimming stripped 1 base from V and 7 bases from J, with 14 bases between. This CDR3 is built from 15 residues. CDR3 loop: CASSLGVGLRQPQHF. The CDR3, as DNA: TGTGCCAGCAGCTTAGGGGTAGGGCTCCGGCAGCCCCAGCATTTT. Full variable domain (outside the CDR3, taken from reference TRBV7-2 and TRBJ1-5): GAGVSQSPSNKVTEKGKDVELRCDPISGHTALYWYRQSLGQGLEFLIYFQGNSAPDKSGLPSDRFSAERTGGSVSTLTIQRTQQEDSAVYLCASSLGVGLRQPQHFGDGTRLSIL.

This chain connects TRBV5-4 to TRBJ1-4; TRBD1 aligns across 9 bases. The CDR3 length is 14 residues. V was pared by 4 bases and J by 4 bases, with 2 bases of the junction left unmatched. In germline, CDR1 is SGHNT, CDR2 YYREEE (reference sequence). The CDR3 here is CASSRTGVNEKLFF. The DNA for the CDR3 is TGTGCCAGCAGCCGGACAGGGGTTAATGAAAAACTGTTTTTT.